This entry is about one T cell receptor beta chain. Its specificity is unknown. There are 16 residues in the CDR3. CDR1 is SGHTA, CDR2 FQGNSA, per germline. V was trimmed by 4 bases and J by 0 bases, leaving 13 bases between them. Donors, without exception, were Caucasian adults residing in Nashville, Tennessee. This sample was included in a study of shared clonotypes between healthy human individuals. Study details: Donors consisted of a couple of women and three men between 18 and 49. Study outcomes and limitations: Naive subsets generally had larger estimated richness than memory subsets. Sequencing depth was expected to affect clonotype sharing among donors.

The assay was immunoSEQ multiplex PCR, and TCRdb's table has in-frame clones only and misses some. Altogether 950,000 to 1,300,000 clones are present, about 76% being singletons, with the ten largest covering roughly 1.4%. The chain is built from TRBV7-2 and TRBJ1-3; weak D call: TRBD1 (5 bases). Sequencing was performed on memory CD4+ T cells sorted from blood. As for subset: CD45RA-negative fraction. This sequence was found in a man aged 18 to 30 in good health. The CDR3 DNA is TGTGCCAGCAGCTCGTCGGGGGTTAGCTCTGGAAACACCATATATTTT. Its protein is CASSSSGVSSGNTIYF.